Below, 18 T cell receptor beta chains from the same sample are listed, as sequenced in a study of neurological immune-mediated disorders. TCRdb called the 5' RACE reads again in MiXCR, with one record for every CDR3 protein. The repertoire holds approximately 30,000 distinct CDR3 sequences, with roughly 6.7% as singletons. The sequencing sample was made of PBMCs. These receptors originate from a woman in her 50s in good health.

This clonotype was picked up many times. The rearrangement links TRBV29-1 to TRBJ2-5; D may be TRBD2 (6 bases). In germline, CDR1 is SQVTM, CDR2 ANQGSEA. This CDR3 contains 13 residues. Here the CDR3 reads CSTLRTTQETQYF. DNA of the CDR3: TGCAGTACCCTTCGGACTACCCAAGAGACCCAGTACTTC.

This clonotype was observed a handful of times. This chain links TRBV2 with TRBJ2-1; 7 nucleotides match TRBD2. Germline V CDR1 and CDR2: SNHLY, FYNNEI. The V segment lost 3 bases and the J segment 9 bases; nucleotides outside the gene matches: 5. This CDR3 spans 13 amino acids. The CDR3 nucleotides read TGTGCCAGCAGTGATGGGGGGGTACGTGAGCAGTTCTTC. Translation: CASSDGGVREQFF.

This clonotype came up many times. This CDR3 is CASSGGGGDTEAFF. CDR3 nucleotides: TGTGCCAGCAGCGGAGGAGGCGGGGACACTGAAGCTTTCTTT. V and J are TRBV9 and TRBJ1-1; no definite D call. This CDR3 has 14 residues. Germline CDR1 and CDR2: SGDLS and YYNGEE. V was pared by 3 bases and J by 3 bases, with 12 bases between. Drawing the rest from reference TRBV9 and TRBJ1-1, the complete variable domain is DSGVTQTPKHLITATGQRVTLRCSPRSGDLSVYWYQQSLDQGLQFLIQYYNGEERAKGNILERFSAQQFPDLHSELNLSSLELGDSALYFCASSGGGGDTEAFFGQGTRLTVV.

This clonotype was seen ten or more times. This rearrangement joins TRBV20-1 to TRBJ1-6; TRBD1 matches at 8 bases. The CDR3 consists of 18 residues. CDR1 and CDR2 from the germline V gene are DFQATT and SNEGSKA (reference sequence). With V trimmed by 4 bases and J by 0 bases, 11 bases remained unmatched. CDR3 DNA: TGCAGTGCTACCGACAGGGGAGATTCGAGCTCCTATAATTCACCCCTCCACTTT. It translates to CSATDRGDSSSYNSPLHF.

With regard to this clonotype: This may stem from a read error, because a much larger clone lies one nucleotide away. The chain employs TRBV28 and TRBJ2-5; TRBD1 is a possible D gene (6 bases). The CDR3 sequence is 14 residues long. Germline V lookup: CDR1 MDHEN, CDR2 SYDVKM. V lost 7 bases, J lost 4 bases, and 16 bases lay in between. In nucleotides, the CDR3 is TGTGCCAGCAATTTCGCTGGGACACTAGAGACCCAGTACTTC. It codes for CASNFAGTLETQYF.

In this sample, this clonotype turned up many times. The chain combines TRBV20-1 with TRBJ2-5; D unresolved. The CDR3 consists of 13 residues. Trimming stripped 1 base from V and 3 bases from J, with 9 bases between. Per germline, CDR1 DFQATT and CDR2 SNEGSKA (reference sequence). CDR3 in DNA: TGCAGTGCTAGAGGGGAATTTGAAGAGACCCAGTACTTC. The encoded protein is CSARGEFEETQYF.

This clonotype was recorded at least ten times. The chain uses TRBV7-8 and TRBJ2-7, with TRBD2 matching 13 bases. Germline loops: CDR1 SGHVS, CDR2 FQNEAQ. CDR3 length: 15 residues. Unmatched junction bases numbered 4, after V lost 3 bases and J lost 5 bases. CDR3 DNA sequence: TGTGCCAGCAGCTTCGGGACTAGCGGGGCCGACGAGCAGTACTTC. Translating gives CASSFGTSGADEQYF.

This clonotype has at least ten counts. The V call is TRBV11-2, the J call TRBJ1-3; no firm D call. CDR3 length: 16 residues. V was clipped by 5 bases and J by 0 bases, with 14 bases between them. Per germline, CDR1 SGHAT and CDR2 FQNNGV. The CDR3 DNA is TGTGCCAGCAGCGTGGTACCGACCGTCTCTGGAAACACCATATATTTT. As protein: CASSVVPTVSGNTIYF.

This clonotype was observed many times. DNA of the CDR3: TGTGCCAGCAGCTTGACGAACACTGAAGCTTTCTTT. Translating gives CASSLTNTEAFF. V usage is TRBV7-9 and J usage is TRBJ1-1, with D hard to call. Germline assignment: CDR1 SEHNR and CDR2 FQNEAQ (reference sequence). This CDR3 has 12 amino acids. V gave up 3 bases and J gave up 1 base, with 3 bases separating them. The whole variable domain, remainder taken from reference TRBV7-9 and TRBJ1-1, is DTGVSQNPRHKITKRGQNVTFRCDPISEHNRLYWYRQTLGQGPEFLTYFQNEAQLEKSRLLSDRFSAERPKGSFSTLEIQRTEQGDSAMYLCASSLTNTEAFFGQGTRLTVV.

This clonotype was counted many times. The chain is built from TRBV28 and TRBJ2-1; 16 bases line up with TRBD2. Germline V lookup: CDR1 MDHEN, CDR2 SYDVKM. The CDR3 extends over 17 amino acids. Trimming took 3 bases from V and 6 from J; bases not matched to a gene: 5. Written as DNA, the CDR3 is TGTGCCAGCAGTTTGGGGACTAGCGGGGGGGTCATCAATGAGCAGTTCTTC. Amino acid sequence: CASSLGTSGGVINEQFF.

This clonotype has at least ten counts. This chain links TRBV20-1 with TRBJ2-1, with D possibly being TRBD2 (5 bases). V shed 0 bases and J shed 0 bases, with 15 bases lying between them. The CDR3 spans 17 residues. CDR1 and CDR2 (germline): DFQATT, SNEGSKA (reference sequence). The DNA for the CDR3 is TGCAGTGCTAGAGATTCCCGTGCGGGCAGCTCCTACAATGAGCAGTTCTTC. Translating gives CSARDSRAGSSYNEQFF.

In this sample, this clonotype turned up many times. The chain uses TRBV3-1 and TRBJ2-3; the D is unclear. Germline V gives CDR1 LGHDT, CDR2 YNNKEL (reference sequence). V was cut by 1 base and J by 1 base, with 12 bases left in between. This CDR3 comprises 16 residues. The CDR3 nucleotides read TGTGCCAGCAGCCAAGGGAAGGGTCCGCGCACAGATACGCAGTATTTT. Its translation: CASSQGKGPRTDTQYF.

The chain uses TRBV28 and TRBJ1-2; D is undetermined. The length of the CDR3 is 14 residues. CDR1 is MDHEN and CDR2 is SYDVKM in the germline V gene. V was trimmed by 3 bases and J by 2 bases, leaving 10 bases between them. CDR3 nucleotides: TGTGCCAGCAGTTTCCAGTCTGCCAACTATGGCTACACCTTC. Translated: CASSFQSANYGYTF.

Ten or more counts support this clonotype. The CDR3 protein is CASSLRSGGARETQYF. DNA for the CDR3: TGCGCCAGCAGCTTGCGGAGCGGGGGGGCCCGGGAGACCCAGTACTTC. V is TRBV5-1 and J is TRBJ2-5; TRBD2 agrees at 10 bases. The germline V gene encodes CDR1 SGHRS and CDR2 YFSETQ. The V and J ends lost 1 base and 5 bases, in that order; junction bases with no gene match: 8. The CDR3 spans 16 residues.

Many counts were recorded for this clonotype. The V call is TRBV7-9, the J call TRBJ2-6; weak D call: TRBD1 (7 bases). Per germline, CDR1 SEHNR and CDR2 FQNEAQ (reference sequence). This CDR3 has 18 residues. V was trimmed by 6 bases and J by 1 base, leaving 19 bases between them. The DNA of the CDR3 is TGTGCCAGCAGGACGATAACAGGGGACTCGTCTGGGGCCAACGTCCTGACTTTC. Amino acid sequence: CASRTITGDSSGANVLTF.

This clonotype was counted ten times or more. The chain couples TRBV20-1 to TRBJ2-5; the match to TRBD2 covers 13 bases. The ends lost 1 base at V and 5 bases at J; junction bases unmatched: 10. This CDR3 spans 17 amino acids. CDR1 is DFQATT, CDR2 SNEGSKA, per germline (reference sequence). CDR3 sequence (DNA): TGCAGTGCTAGAGGACTAGCGGGAGGTGGTGGCGTGGAGACCCAGTACTTC. This codes for CSARGLAGGGGVETQYF.

This clonotype showed up many times. The rearrangement uses TRBV20-1 and TRBJ1-1, with D possibly being TRBD1 (5 bases). The germline gives CDR1 DFQATT, CDR2 SNEGSKA (reference sequence). Trimming left V 3 bases short and J 1 base short, with 9 bases between. CDR3 length: 13 amino acids. DNA of the CDR3: TGCAGTGCTAGGTTTCAGGGGAACACTGAAGCTTTCTTT. Protein product: CSARFQGNTEAFF.

This clonotype has a count of ten or more. The rearrangement links TRBV2 to TRBJ2-7; TRBD1 agrees at 11 bases. From germline, CDR1 is SNHLY and CDR2 FYNNEI. The length of the CDR3 is 14 residues. Unmatched junction bases numbered 9, after V lost 7 bases and J lost 7 bases. The CDR3 sequence is CASNTGTGGGEQYF. CDR3 bases: TGTGCCAGCAATACCGGGACAGGGGGAGGTGAGCAGTACTTC. Full variable domain (outside the CDR3, taken from reference TRBV2 and TRBJ2-7): EPEVTQTPSHQVTQMGQEVILRCVPISNHLYFYWYRQILGQKVEFLVSFYNNEISEKSEIFDDQFSVERPDGSNFTLKIRSTKLEDSAMYFCASNTGTGGGEQYFGPGTRLTVT.